The TCR beta chain under discussion was sequenced for a study of control samples from healthy donors and cancer patients. Clones were sequenced by immunoSEQ multiplex PCR, and TCRdb holds only the in-frame ones, with some missing. The table records around 170,000 clones, approximately 86% of them present only once. The CDR3 consists of 13 residues. The germline gives CDR1 LNHDA, CDR2 SQIVND (reference sequence). Trimming took off 7 bases at V and 7 bases at J, with 11 bases between the two ends. Sequencing was performed on blood. This TCR came from a woman in her 30s in good health. The V and J genes are TRBV19 and TRBJ1-6, with a possible D match to TRBD1 (5 bases). The CDR3 bases are TGTGCCAGTACCGAGACAGAAAATTCACCCCTCCACTTT. Translated: CASTETENSPLHF. Filled out from reference TRBV19 and TRBJ1-6, the complete variable domain reads DGGITQSPKYLFRKEGQNVTLSCEQNLNHDAMYWYRQDPGQGLRLIYYSQIVNDFQKGDIAEGYSVSREKKESFPLTVTSAQKNPTAFYLCASTETENSPLHFGNGTRLTVT.